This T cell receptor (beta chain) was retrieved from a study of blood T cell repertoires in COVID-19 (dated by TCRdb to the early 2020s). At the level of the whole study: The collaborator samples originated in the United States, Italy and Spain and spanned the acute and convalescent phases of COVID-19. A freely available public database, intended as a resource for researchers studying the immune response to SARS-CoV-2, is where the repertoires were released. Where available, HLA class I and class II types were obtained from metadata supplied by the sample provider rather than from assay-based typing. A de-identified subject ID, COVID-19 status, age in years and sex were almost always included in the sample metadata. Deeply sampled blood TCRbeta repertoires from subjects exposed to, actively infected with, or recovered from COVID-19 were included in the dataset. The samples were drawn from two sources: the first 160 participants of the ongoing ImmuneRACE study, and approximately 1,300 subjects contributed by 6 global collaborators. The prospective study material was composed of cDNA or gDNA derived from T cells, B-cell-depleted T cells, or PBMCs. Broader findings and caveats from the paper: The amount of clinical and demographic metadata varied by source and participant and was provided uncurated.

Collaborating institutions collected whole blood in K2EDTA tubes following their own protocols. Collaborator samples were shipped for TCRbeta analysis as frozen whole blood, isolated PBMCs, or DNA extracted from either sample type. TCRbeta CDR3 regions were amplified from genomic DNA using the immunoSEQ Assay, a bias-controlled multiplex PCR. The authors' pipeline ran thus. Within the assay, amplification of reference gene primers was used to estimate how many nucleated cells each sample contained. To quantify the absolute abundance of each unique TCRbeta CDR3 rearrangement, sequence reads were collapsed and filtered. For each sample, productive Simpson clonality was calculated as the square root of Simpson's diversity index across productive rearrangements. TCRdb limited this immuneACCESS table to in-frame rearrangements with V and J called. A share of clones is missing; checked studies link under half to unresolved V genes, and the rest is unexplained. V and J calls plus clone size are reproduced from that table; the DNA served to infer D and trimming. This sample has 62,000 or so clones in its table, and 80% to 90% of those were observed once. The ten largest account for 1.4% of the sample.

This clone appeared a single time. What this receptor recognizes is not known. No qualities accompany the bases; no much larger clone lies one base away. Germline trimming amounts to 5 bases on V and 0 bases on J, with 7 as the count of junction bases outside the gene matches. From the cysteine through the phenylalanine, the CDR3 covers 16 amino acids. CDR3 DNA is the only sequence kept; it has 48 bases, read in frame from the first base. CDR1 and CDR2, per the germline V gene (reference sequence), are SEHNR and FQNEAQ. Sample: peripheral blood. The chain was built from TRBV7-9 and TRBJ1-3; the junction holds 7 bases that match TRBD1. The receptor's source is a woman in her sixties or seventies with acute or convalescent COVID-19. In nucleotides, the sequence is TGTGCCAGCAGCCCCGAACCAGGGGGCTCTGGAAACACCATATATTTT. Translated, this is CASSPEPGGSGNTIYF.